The clone carrying this TCR beta chain turned up a few times. Participants came from fewer than 25 US areas, aged about 18 to 89 years. The sample comes from a study of blood T cell repertoires in COVID-19. For the study at large: The analysed material was cDNA or gDNA that came from T cells, B-cell-depleted T cells, or PBMCs.

CDR1 is MNHEY, CDR2 SVGEGT, per germline. The CDR3 totals 14 residues. Trimming removed 0 bases from V and 8 bases from J, with 13 bases in between. As processed by the authors: Reference gene primer amplification gave nucleated cell count estimates. TCRdb's copy holds only in-frame clones and misses some; the assay was immunoSEQ multiplex PCR. V and J calls and clone size are given by that table; D and trimming were obtained from the DNA. The table shows about 200,000 clones, with approximately 84% occurring only once. V gene TRBV6-2 or TRBV6-3 combines with J gene TRBJ1-2; D may be TRBD1 (5 bases). Sequences were obtained from PBMCs or T cells enriched from blood (not recorded which). This clonotype was sampled from a man aged 35 to 55 who had recovered from COVID-19. Here the CDR3 DNA reads TGTGCCAGCAGTTACTCGCCAGGGTTCGGCGGCTACACCTTC. Protein sequence: CASSYSPGFGGYTF.